The entry below describes one T cell receptor (beta chain). The specificity of this receptor is unknown. No base quality values were provided; no much bigger clone lies one nucleotide off. The data originate from a study of blood T cell repertoires in COVID-19 (dated by TCRdb to about 2020). About the investigation overall: Collaborator samples came from the United States, Italy and Spain and covered acute and convalescent phases of COVID-19. The prospective study material was composed of cDNA or gDNA derived from T cells, B-cell-depleted T cells, or PBMCs. Samples came from the ongoing ImmuneRACE study (first 160 participants) plus 1,254 subjects from 6 global collaborators. Subjects who had been exposed to COVID-19, were actively infected with it, or had recovered from it provided the deeply sampled blood TCRbeta repertoires that made up the dataset. Where available, HLA class I and class II types were taken from metadata supplied by the sample provider and were not determined by assay-based typing. Nearly every sample came with metadata listing a de-identified subject ID, COVID-19 status, age in years and sex. The repertoires were released in a freely available public database intended as a resource for research on the immune response to SARS-CoV-2. The paper as a whole reports these results and caveats: The amount of clinical and demographic metadata varied by source and participant and was provided uncurated.

TCRbeta CDR3 regions were amplified from genomic DNA by means of the immunoSEQ Assay, a bias-controlled multiplex PCR. Per the authors' processing: The number of nucleated cells in each sample was estimated by amplification of reference gene primers within the assay. To quantify the absolute abundance of each unique TCRbeta CDR3 rearrangement, sequence reads were collapsed and filtered. For each sample, productive Simpson clonality was calculated as the square root of Simpson's diversity index over productive rearrangements. As stored in TCRdb, this immuneACCESS dataset retains in-frame rearrangements with V and J assigned. A fraction of the clones does not appear; measured against another copy, unresolved V genes explain less than half of the discrepancy, and the remainder lacks a known reason. The V and J calls and clone size are taken from that table; D and trimming were inferred from the DNA. In this sample the table shows around 230,000 clones, approximately 90% of which occur a single time. Jointly, the top ten make up roughly 3.4% of the sample.

Participants in the prospective study were aged roughly 18 to 90 years, lived in under 30 United States geographic areas, and enrolled through a virtual design. In the prospective study, cohorts were assigned on the basis of participant-reported clinical history obtained from a screening survey and a study questionnaire. In the prospective study, mobile phlebotomists collected whole blood, serum and a nasopharyngeal or oropharyngeal swab from each participant. Prospective study participants could optionally give additional blood draws and questionnaires over an approximately two-month period. Before DNA extraction, blood samples from the prospective study were shipped at room temperature or frozen. Specimen: PBMCs or T cells enriched from blood (not recorded which). The receptor was derived from a woman in her thirties or forties with acute COVID-19.

The nucleotides are TGCAGCGTTGAGGGCGGGGGGGGAGAGAAGGCCCAGTACTTC. Protein translation: CSVEGGGGEKAQYF. Recombination connected TRBV29-1 to TRBJ2-5, and 9 junctional nucleotides match TRBD2. V and J are trimmed by 3 bases and 9 bases, and the gene matches miss 11 bases of the junction. Counted from cysteine to phenylalanine, this CDR3 has 14 amino acids. Kept here is only the CDR3 DNA, which spans 42 bases and is read in frame from base 1. From a lookup of the germline V gene, CDR1 and CDR2 are SQVTM and ANQGSEA.